Following are 25 T cell receptor beta chains from one sample sequenced in a study of blood T cell repertoires in COVID-19. Assay used: immunoSEQ multiplex PCR; TCRdb lists only in-frame clones, some missing. The sample includes over 200,000 clones, approximately 90% seen only once; the top ten take about 0.8%. The sequenced material came from peripheral blood. The receptors come from a man between 60 and 70 years old with COVID-19, enrolled during active disease.

The V gene is TRBV7-9, the J gene TRBJ2-1; 8 nucleotides line up with TRBD1. The germline V gene encodes CDR1 SEHNR and CDR2 FQNEAQ (reference sequence). With 5 bases clipped from V and 4 bases from J, the junction kept 7 bases outside the gene matches. The CDR3 extends over 15 amino acids. Here the CDR3 reads CASSPFTGGYNEQFF. As DNA, the CDR3 is TGTGCCAGCAGCCCGTTCACAGGGGGTTACAATGAGCAGTTCTTC. Combining the CDR3 with reference TRBV7-9 and TRBJ2-1 gives the whole variable domain DTGVSQNPRHKITKRGQNVTFRCDPISEHNRLYWYRQTLGQGPEFLTYFQNEAQLEKSRLLSDRFSAERPKGSFSTLEIQRTEQGDSAMYLCASSPFTGGYNEQFFGPGTRLTVL.

CDR3 region: CASSADGGAGNEQFF. In DNA, the CDR3 is TGTGCCAGCAGTGCGGACGGGGGGGCTGGGAATGAGCAGTTCTTC. J is TRBJ2-1 and V is TRBV2; TRBD2 agrees at 8 bases. The CDR3 runs to 15 residues. V trimming: 4 bases; J trimming: 7 bases; junction bases outside the gene matches: 9. Germline assignment: CDR1 SNHLY and CDR2 FYNNEI. The variable domain in full, completed from reference TRBV2 and TRBJ2-1, reads EPEVTQTPSHQVTQMGQEVILRCVPISNHLYFYWYRQILGQKVEFLVSFYNNEISEKSEIFDDQFSVERPDGSNFTLKIRSTKLEDSAMYFCASSADGGAGNEQFFGPGTRLTVL.

This chain connects TRBV7-3 to TRBJ2-3; TRBD1 aligns across 7 bases. V lost 2 bases and J lost 4; bases outside the gene matches: 6. CDR1 is SGHTA and CDR2 is FQGTGA in the germline V gene. The CDR3 spans 15 residues. CDR3 nucleotide sequence: TGTGCCAGCAGCTTAGAGGGGGCAGGGGCAGATACGCAGTATTTT. Encoded protein: CASSLEGAGADTQYF. The full variable domain, in which reference TRBV7-3 and TRBJ2-3 provide the parts outside the CDR3, is GAGVSQTPSNKVTEKGKYVELRCDPISGHTALYWYRQSLGQGPEFLIYFQGTGAADDSGLPNDRFFAVRPEGSVSTLKIQRTERGDSAVYLCASSLEGAGADTQYFGPGTRLTVL.

The V call is TRBV7-9, the J call TRBJ2-3, with 8 bases lining up with TRBD2. The CDR3 runs 17 residues. Per germline, CDR1 SEHNR and CDR2 FQNEAQ (reference sequence). V dropped 6 bases and J dropped 0; count of bases not matched to a gene: 11. This CDR3 reads CASRPLWERGSTDTQYF. CDR3 sequence (DNA): TGTGCCAGCAGGCCCTTATGGGAGCGGGGGAGCACAGATACGCAGTATTTT.

The chain carries TRBV29-1 and TRBJ2-3; 10 bases line up with TRBD2. The V gene's germline CDR1 is SQVTM and CDR2 ANQGSEA. J was trimmed by 8 bases and V by 4 bases; bases with no gene match: 12. The CDR3 runs 15 residues. The CDR3 DNA reads as TGCAGCGTTGCGCCGCGGCTAGCGGGAGATGGTACGCAGTATTTT. This translates into CSVAPRLAGDGTQYF.

The rearrangement uses TRBV7-3 and TRBJ2-1; the match to TRBD2 covers 10 bases. The trim removed 4 bases at V and 3 bases at J, leaving 3 bases unmatched. CDR3 length: 15 residues. Germline V gene lookup returns CDR1 SGHTA and CDR2 FQGTGA. CDR3 in amino acids: CASSSQRGGYNEQFF. CDR3 coding DNA: TGTGCCAGCAGCTCCCAGCGGGGGGGCTACAATGAGCAGTTCTTC.

The chain recombines TRBV6-6 with TRBJ1-5, with D unclear. CDR1 and CDR2 from the germline V gene are MNHNY and SVGAGI (reference sequence). The CDR3 consists of 12 residues. V lost 6 bases to trimming and J lost 2 bases, with 5 bases between them. DNA of the CDR3: TGTGCCAGCAGCCATGGCAATCAGCCCCAGCATTTT. It codes for CASSHGNQPQHF.

This chain uses TRBV5-4 with TRBJ2-1; D may be TRBD2 (6 bases). Germline V gene data show CDR1 as SGHNT and CDR2 as YYREEE (reference sequence). The CDR3 consists of 16 residues. V lost 4 bases, J lost 0 bases, and 14 bases lay in between. The CDR3 region is CASSPSAGSSYNEQFF. The CDR3 DNA sequence: TGTGCCAGCAGCCCTAGTGCGGGGAGCTCCTACAATGAGCAGTTCTTC.

The chain is built from TRBV19 and TRBJ2-7; 8 nucleotides align to TRBD1. Germline CDR1 LNHDA, CDR2 SQIVND (reference sequence). CDR3 size: 15 residues. V gave up 5 bases and J gave up 0 bases; unmatched junction bases: 6. The CDR3 DNA follows: TGTGCCAGTAGTCCAGGACAGGGAGGCTCCTACGAGCAGTACTTC. Translating gives CASSPGQGGSYEQYF.

The V call is TRBV19, the J call TRBJ2-1; the D gene is possibly TRBD2 (7 bases). Trimming took off 2 bases at V and 2 bases at J, with 10 bases between the two ends. Germline CDR1 and CDR2: LNHDA and SQIVND (reference sequence). This CDR3 has 15 residues. CDR3: CASSIRGGAYNEQFF. CDR3 DNA sequence: TGTGCCAGTAGTATAAGGGGGGGCGCCTACAATGAGCAGTTCTTC. The whole variable domain, filled in from reference TRBV19 and TRBJ2-1, reads DGGITQSPKYLFRKEGQNVTLSCEQNLNHDAMYWYRQDPGQGLRLIYYSQIVNDFQKGDIAEGYSVSREKKESFPLTVTSAQKNPTAFYLCASSIRGGAYNEQFFGPGTRLTVL.

The chain is built from TRBV15 and TRBJ1-1; D unclear. V was shortened by 0 bases and J by 6 bases, with 17 bases between the two germline ends. The V gene's germline CDR1 is LNHNV and CDR2 YYDKDF (reference sequence). The CDR3 has 16 residues. CDR3: CATSRDLMGVGPEAFF. As DNA, the CDR3 is TGTGCCACCAGCAGAGATCTCATGGGAGTGGGCCCTGAAGCTTTCTTT.

This clone was picked up one time. This sequence joins TRBV6-1 and TRBJ2-1; TRBD1 matches at 8 bases. After removal of 6 bases from V and 6 bases from J, the junction contained 7 bases not matched to a gene. Germline V lookup: CDR1 MNHNS, CDR2 SASEGT. This CDR3 spans 14 amino acids. The CDR3 nucleotides are TGTGCCAGCAGCGACGGACAGGGTCGCAATGAGCAGTTCTTC. This codes for CASSDGQGRNEQFF.

The table lists this clone with a count of one. The chain carries TRBV2 and TRBJ2-1; 12 bases match TRBD2. Trimming took 8 bases from V and 3 from J; bases not matched to a gene: 8. The CDR3 has 16 residues. Germline V gene sequence: CDR1 SNHLY, CDR2 FYNNEI. The CDR3 DNA is TGTGCCAGCTCGGCTAGCGGGGGGGCCGGCTACAATGAGCAGTTCTTC. Its protein is CASSASGGAGYNEQFF.

This clone was observed once. J is TRBJ1-2 and V is TRBV9; no clear D. This CDR3 comprises 14 residues. Germline loops: CDR1 SGDLS, CDR2 YYNGEE. The V and J ends lost 0 bases and 0 bases respectively, with 6 bases between them. CDR3 protein: CASSVERANYGYTF. The CDR3 coding sequence is TGTGCCAGCAGCGTAGAGAGGGCTAACTATGGCTACACCTTC.

V gene TRBV7-2 combines with J gene TRBJ2-1; D is ambiguous. Germline V gene sequence: CDR1 SGHTA, CDR2 FQGNSA. The V end lost 1 base, the J end lost 9 bases, and 13 bases lay between the germline ends. The CDR3 is made up of 14 amino acids. DNA of the CDR3: TGTGCCAGCAGCTTAGTAACCGCAGTCCGTGAGCAGTTCTTC. It translates to CASSLVTAVREQFF.

J is TRBJ1-2 and V is TRBV19; D is perhaps TRBD1 (6 bases). This CDR3 comprises 14 residues. Per germline, CDR1 LNHDA and CDR2 SQIVND (reference sequence). The V gene lost 6 bases and the J gene lost 8 bases, with 19 bases spanning the gap. The CDR3 reads CASSPRDKPWGYTF. CDR3 coding DNA: TGTGCCAGTAGCCCCAGGGACAAACCTTGGGGCTACACCTTC.

The V call is TRBV10-3, the J call TRBJ2-3; D unresolved. CDR3 length: 14 amino acids. Germline loops: CDR1 ENHRY, CDR2 SYGVKD. Trimming left V 3 bases short and J 4 bases short, with 11 bases between. The chain's CDR3 is CAISEGGRSDTQYF. DNA for the CDR3: TGTGCCATCAGTGAAGGCGGAAGGTCAGATACGCAGTATTTT.

This clone has just one count. The J gene is TRBJ1-2, the V gene TRBV9, with D perhaps TRBD1 (5 bases). The V gene lost 3 bases and the J gene lost 8 bases, with 23 bases spanning the gap. Looked up from germline, CDR1 is SGDLS and CDR2 is YYNGEE. The CDR3 length is 16 residues. The DNA of the CDR3 is TGTGCCAGCAGCGGCCCCGGAGGGGCGCTTCTCTCGGGCTACACCTTC. This translates into CASSGPGGALLSGYTF.

The chain combines TRBV5-1 with TRBJ2-7, with a weak D call TRBD2 (5 bases). The CDR3 extends over 15 amino acids. Deletions cut 0 bases from V and 4 bases from J, with 14 bases between. Germline V gene lookup returns CDR1 SGHRS and CDR2 YFSETQ. The CDR3 protein is CASSLADTRGYEQYF. CDR3 bases: TGCGCCAGCAGCTTGGCTGACACGCGAGGGTACGAGCAGTACTTC.

The V gene is TRBV6-5, the J gene TRBJ1-2, with D possibly TRBD1 on 5 matching bases. Germline assignment: CDR1 MNHEY and CDR2 SVGAGI. The V gene lost 5 bases and the J gene lost 4 bases, with 8 bases spanning the gap. The CDR3 spans 12 residues. For the CDR3, the DNA is TGTGCCAGCAGTCACGGGGGCTATGGCTACACCTTC. This gives the protein CASSHGGYGYTF.

This chain connects TRBV18 to TRBJ1-3; unclear D gene. The CDR3 is 15 amino acids. Germline CDR1 is KGHSH and CDR2 is LQKENI. Trimming took 3 bases from V and 0 from J, leaving 9 bases between them. CDR3 in DNA: TGTGCCAGCTCACCGAAGCTCGACTCTGGAAACACCATATATTTT. Its translation: CASSPKLDSGNTIYF.

The chain couples TRBV18 to TRBJ1-1; D not certain. CDR1 is KGHSH and CDR2 is LQKENI in the germline V gene. The CDR3 extends over 15 amino acids. V shed 6 bases and J shed 4 bases, with 18 bases lying between them. The CDR3 sequence: CASSPPGRVRTEAFF. The CDR3 nucleotides are TGTGCCAGCTCCCCCCCGGGGAGGGTACGCACTGAAGCTTTCTTT. The full variable domain, rest sourced from reference TRBV18 and TRBJ1-1, is NAGVMQNPRHLVRRRGQEARLRCSPMKGHSHVYWYRQLPEEGLKFMVYLQKENIIDESGMPKERFSAEFPKEGPSILRIQQVVRGDSAAYFCASSPPGRVRTEAFFGQGTRLTVV.

This chain connects TRBV19 to TRBJ1-4; the match to TRBD1 covers 11 bases. The junction had 1 base not matched to a gene; V was cut back by 6 bases and J by 7 bases. Germline loops: CDR1 LNHDA, CDR2 SQIVND (reference sequence). The CDR3 contains 13 residues. This CDR3 reads CASSGQGAEKLFF. In DNA, the CDR3 is TGTGCCAGTAGCGGACAGGGGGCTGAAAAACTGTTTTTT.

The chain recombines TRBV27 with TRBJ2-7, with unresolved D. The germline V and J ends were trimmed by 1 base and 1 base, with 8 bases remaining between them. The CDR3 is made up of 14 amino acids. Germline V gene sequence: CDR1 MNHEY, CDR2 SMNVEV (reference sequence). The CDR3: CASSLYSYSYEQYF. The CDR3 DNA reads TGTGCCAGCAGTTTATACAGCTATTCCTACGAGCAGTACTTC.

The chain uses TRBV7-9 and TRBJ2-7; 10 nucleotides match TRBD1. This CDR3 spans 15 amino acids. J was trimmed by 4 bases and V by 5 bases; bases with no gene match: 8. CDR1 is SEHNR, CDR2 FQNEAQ, per germline (reference sequence). The CDR3 DNA reads as TGTGCCAGCAGCGACCGGGACAGGGGCGTGTACGAGCAGTACTTC. It encodes CASSDRDRGVYEQYF.